This T cell receptor (beta chain) was sequenced for a study of control samples from healthy donors and cancer patients. Only in-frame clones appear in the TCRdb table, and some are missing; sequencing was by immunoSEQ multiplex PCR. The table lists more than 50,000 clones, 75% to 95% of them singletons. The sequenced sample was PBMCs. The receptor comes from a woman aged 45-60 years with colorectal cancer.

For the CDR3, the DNA is TGTGCCAGCACGAGGGCGGGGGGGGCTGCTGGTGAGCAGTTCTTC. As protein: CASTRAGGAAGEQFF. This chain connects TRBV6-5 to TRBJ2-1; 9 bases fit TRBD2. The germline V gene encodes CDR1 MNHEY and CDR2 SVGAGI. With V trimmed by 7 bases and J by 9 bases, 13 bases remained unmatched. The CDR3 covers 15 residues.